This T cell receptor beta chain stems from a study of blood T cells in healthy people across ages. This clonotype came up many times. The CDR3 has 16 amino acids. The germline V gene has CDR1 SEHNR and CDR2 FQNEAQ (reference sequence). Losses at the gene ends were 6 bases for V and 7 bases for J; bases not matched to a gene: 11. Peripheral blood from each donor was collected in a volume of approximately 9.2 milliliters. Total RNA was isolated from each sample in quantities of at least 6 micrograms. Then a second PCR, running about 6 to 11 cycles, was carried out with a sample-barcoded 5' primer and a J-beta primer mix. A single record per CDR3 protein comes from TCRdb applying MiXCR to the 5' RACE reads. Among fewer than 750,000 distinct CDR3 sequences listed, around 50% were seen once.

The TCR originated in an older man in good health. The V gene is TRBV7-9, the J gene TRBJ1-6, with 8 bases fitting TRBD1. Sample: blood. The CDR3 DNA reads as TGTGCCAGCAGAACCGGGACAGGCGACCTAAATTCACCCCTCCACTTT. As protein: CASRTGTGDLNSPLHF.